The 7 T cell receptor beta chains below all came from one sample that was sequenced in a study of cytotoxic CD8 clonotypes in ibrutinib-treated CLL. Data came from immunoSEQ multiplex PCR; TCRdb stores just in-frame clones and leaves some out. The table shows 150,000 to 200,000 clones, with about four fifths occurring only once. Sequencing used PBMCs, obtained after 24 months of ibrutinib treatment. Receptors originate from a human donor with chronic lymphocytic leukemia.

This chain joins TRBV11-2 and TRBJ1-1, with D unresolved. V dropped 2 bases and J dropped 0 bases, with 16 bases sitting between them. Germline V CDR1 and CDR2: SGHAT, FQNNGV. CDR3 length equals 17 residues. The CDR3 DNA reads as TGTGCCAGCAGCTTACGCGGCCGGGCGATTTTGAACACTGAAGCTTTCTTT. Translated, it gives CASSLRGRAILNTEAFF.

The rearrangement uses TRBV27 and TRBJ2-3; D might be TRBD2 (5 bases). Trimming took 5 bases from V and 2 from J, leaving 17 bases between them. Germline V gene sequence: CDR1 MNHEY, CDR2 SMNVEV (reference sequence). The CDR3 sequence is 16 residues long. The CDR3 DNA is TGTGCCAGCAGTCCCCTCCTAGCAGCCCCCACAGATACGCAGTATTTT. Translated: CASSPLLAAPTDTQYF.

This chain connects TRBV7-3 to TRBJ1-3; weak D call: TRBD1 (6 bases). V was shortened by 5 bases and J by 2 bases, with 13 bases between the two germline ends. CDR3 length equals 15 residues. CDR1 and CDR2 (germline): SGHTA, FQGTGA. This CDR3 is CASSPTGNPGNTIYF. The CDR3, as DNA: TGTGCCAGCAGCCCCACAGGGAATCCTGGAAACACCATATATTTT.

The chain employs TRBV19 and TRBJ1-4, with 7 nucleotides matching TRBD1. Germline-derived CDR1 and CDR2 are LNHDA and SQIVND (reference sequence). CDR3 length equals 14 residues. Losses at the gene ends were 7 bases for V and 4 bases for J; bases not matched to a gene: 6. The CDR3, as DNA: TGTGCCAGTACCCCGGGACAGTATAATGAAAAACTGTTTTTT. Translated, it gives CASTPGQYNEKLFF.

The chain is built from TRBV7-2 and TRBJ2-2; 13 bases fit TRBD2. The CDR3 is 16 residues long. V lost 5 bases to trimming and J lost 6 bases; unmatched junction nucleotides: 6. The V gene's germline CDR1 is SGHTA and CDR2 FQGNSA. CDR3 region: CASSLLAGGQSGELFF. The CDR3 DNA sequence: TGTGCCAGCAGCCTACTAGCGGGAGGGCAATCCGGGGAGCTGTTTTTT.

The V gene is TRBV5-1, the J gene TRBJ2-7, with 8 bases fitting TRBD1. This CDR3 has 14 amino acids. CDR1 is SGHRS and CDR2 is YFSETQ in the germline V gene. V was pared by 3 bases and J by 4 bases, with 6 bases of the junction left unmatched. CDR3 DNA: TGCGCCAGCAGCTGGGACACAGGGGGTTACGAGCAGTACTTC. It encodes CASSWDTGGYEQYF.

The rearrangement uses TRBV28 and TRBJ2-7; D is perhaps TRBD1 (6 bases). Germline CDR1 MDHEN, CDR2 SYDVKM. V was shortened by 6 bases and J by 5 bases, with 11 bases between the two germline ends. CDR3 size: 12 residues. CDR3 DNA sequence: TGTGCCAGCAGCTACAGGGTTCACGAGCAGTACTTC. Protein sequence: CASSYRVHEQYF.